One T cell receptor beta chain is described in this entry. The data originate from a study of blood T cell repertoires in COVID-19. Authors' data handling: Estimated nucleated cell counts came from reference gene primer amplification. Repertoires were generated with immunoSEQ multiplex PCR, while TCRdb's copy carries only in-frame clones and drops some. V, J and clone size were drawn from that table, and D and trimming were deduced from the DNA. The sample yields under 350,000 clones, more than 85% seen once. Germline CDR1 reads KGHDR; CDR2 reads SFDVKD. Between the trimmed V and J ends, which lost 4 bases and 2 bases, there was a span of 4 bases. The CDR3 sequence is 13 residues long.

This TCR was recovered from a man in his forties with acute or convalescent COVID-19. The material sequenced was peripheral blood. This sequence joins TRBV24-1 and TRBJ2-2; D uncertain. The CDR3 nucleotides read TGTGCCACCAGTGACTACAACACCGGGGAGCTGTTTTTT. Translated, it gives CATSDYNTGELFF.